One and the same sample provided the 24 T cell receptor beta chains below, sequenced in a study of blood T cell repertoires in COVID-19. Sequencing was performed with immunoSEQ multiplex PCR; in TCRdb, only in-frame clones are kept and a portion is missing. Here the sample spans roughly 34,000 clones, 87% being singletons. Specimen: peripheral blood. The receptors were sampled from a man older than 75 with active COVID-19.

The rearrangement uses TRBV28 and TRBJ2-3; 8 bases fit TRBD2. CDR3 length: 16 amino acids. With V trimmed by 4 bases and J by 4 bases, 10 bases remained unmatched. Germline-derived CDR1 and CDR2 are MDHEN and SYDVKM. The CDR3 coding sequence is TGTGCCAGCAGTTCTCCCGGGAGGGCCAGGGCAGATACGCAGTATTTT. As protein: CASSSPGRARADTQYF.

The chain couples TRBV7-9 to TRBJ2-3; 7 nucleotides align to TRBD2. CDR3 length: 15 amino acids. Germline V gene lookup returns CDR1 SEHNR and CDR2 FQNEAQ (reference sequence). V shed 4 bases and J 1 base; nucleotides not matched to a gene: 5. DNA for the CDR3: TGTGCCAGCAGCTCCCGGGACTATCGCACAGATACGCAGTATTTT. It translates to CASSSRDYRTDTQYF.

This chain uses TRBV19 with TRBJ2-7; perhaps TRBD1 as D (5 bases). The CDR3 has 14 amino acids. The V end lost 5 bases, the J end lost 3 bases, and 14 bases lay between the germline ends. Germline assignment: CDR1 LNHDA and CDR2 SQIVND (reference sequence). As DNA, the CDR3 is TGTGCCAGTAGTGGAGTGGGGCGTATCTACGAGCAGTACTTC. It specifies CASSGVGRIYEQYF.

J is TRBJ2-1 and V is TRBV6-2 or TRBV6-3; 7 bases agree with TRBD2. Germline V gene sequence: CDR1 MNHEY, CDR2 SVGEGT. The CDR3 has 15 residues. Trimming at V came to 4 bases and at J to 2 bases, leaving 5 bases not matched to a gene. DNA for the CDR3: TGTGCCAGCAGTTTCAAGCGGGAACCCTACAATGAGCAGTTCTTC. It codes for CASSFKREPYNEQFF.

This clone showed up just a few times. The V call is TRBV10-3, the J call TRBJ2-1, with 8 nucleotides matching TRBD2. The CDR3 has 15 residues. V lost 6 bases to trimming and J lost 4 bases; unmatched junction nucleotides: 8. CDR1 ENHRY and CDR2 SYGVKD come from the germline V gene. CDR3 protein: CAIRDASGPYNEQFF. The CDR3 nucleotides read TGTGCCATCAGAGACGCTAGCGGGCCGTACAATGAGCAGTTCTTC.

The chain has TRBV19 and TRBJ2-5, with D possibly matching TRBD2 (7 bases). Germline CDR1 reads LNHDA; CDR2 reads SQIVND (reference sequence). The CDR3 runs to 17 residues. Deletions cut 4 bases from V and 1 base from J, with 19 bases between. The CDR3, as DNA: TGTGCCAGTAGTACGAGACGGGGAGGGGGGGTCCAAGAGACCCAGTACTTC. As protein: CASSTRRGGGVQETQYF.

The J gene is TRBJ1-1, the V gene TRBV10-3; 8 nucleotides match TRBD1. The CDR3 is 12 amino acids. The V gene end was trimmed by 10 bases and the J gene end by 4 bases; junction bases not matched to a gene: 5. Germline assignment: CDR1 ENHRY and CDR2 SYGVKD. CDR3 in DNA: TGTGCCACGGAAACAGGGGGCACTGAAGCTTTCTTT. Amino acid sequence: CATETGGTEAFF.

This clone showed up just a few times. This chain connects TRBV6-6 to TRBJ2-1; 9 positions match TRBD1. CDR3 length equals 16 residues. Trimming removed 7 bases from V and 4 bases from J; junction bases left unmatched: 11. Germline V gives CDR1 MNHNY, CDR2 SVGAGI (reference sequence). The CDR3 bases are TGTGCCAGCAACCGCTTCCGGGACAGGGAATACAATGAGCAGTTCTTC. Protein product: CASNRFRDREYNEQFF.

This chain uses TRBV19 with TRBJ2-6; 10 bases line up with TRBD2. Germline CDR1 LNHDA, CDR2 SQIVND (reference sequence). CDR3 size: 17 residues. Germline trimming cut 7 bases from V and 2 bases from J; bases unmatched to any gene: 8. CDR3 nucleotide sequence: TGTGCCAGTACGTTACTAGCGGGAAAGGCTGGGGCCAACGTCCTGACTTTC. It codes for CASTLLAGKAGANVLTF. Based on the CDR3 plus reference TRBV19 and TRBJ2-6, the full variable domain is DGGITQSPKYLFRKEGQNVTLSCEQNLNHDAMYWYRQDPGQGLRLIYYSQIVNDFQKGDIAEGYSVSREKKESFPLTVTSAQKNPTAFYLCASTLLAGKAGANVLTFGAGSRLTVL.

A single count supports this clone. V and J are TRBV28 and TRBJ2-3; 7 bases fit TRBD1. V lost 10 bases, J lost 2 bases, and 15 bases stayed unmatched. Looked up from germline, CDR1 is MDHEN and CDR2 is SYDVKM. This CDR3 is 16 amino acids long. The CDR3 nucleotides are TGTGCCACCCAGACCCTCCGGGACAGCCTCACAGATACGCAGTATTTT. This encodes CATQTLRDSLTDTQYF.

The rearrangement links TRBV2 to TRBJ2-5; 13 nucleotides align to TRBD2. Trimming removed 4 bases from V and 3 bases from J; junction bases left unmatched: 2. Germline V lookup: CDR1 SNHLY, CDR2 FYNNEI. The CDR3 consists of 15 residues. The CDR3 here is CASSVGLAGEETQYF. The CDR3 DNA follows: TGTGCCAGCAGTGTTGGACTAGCGGGAGAAGAGACCCAGTACTTC. Complete variable domain (other parts from reference TRBV2 and TRBJ2-5): EPEVTQTPSHQVTQMGQEVILRCVPISNHLYFYWYRQILGQKVEFLVSFYNNEISEKSEIFDDQFSVERPDGSNFTLKIRSTKLEDSAMYFCASSVGLAGEETQYFGPGTRLLVL.

The chain uses TRBV6-6 and TRBJ2-7; possibly TRBD2 for D (6 bases). Germline V gene data show CDR1 as MNHNY and CDR2 as SVGAGI (reference sequence). CDR3 length: 15 residues. The ends were cut back, 2 bases at V and 0 bases at J, with 11 bases in the middle. Written as DNA, the CDR3 is TGTGCCAGCAGTTACGCTGGGAGGACCTCCTACGAGCAGTACTTC. The encoded protein is CASSYAGRTSYEQYF.

The rearrangement joins TRBV28 to TRBJ1-1; unclear D gene. V was cut by 8 bases and J by 2 bases, with 6 bases left in between. CDR1 MDHEN and CDR2 SYDVKM come from the germline V gene. This CDR3 is 11 amino acids long. The CDR3 loop is CASVQNTEAFF. For the CDR3, the DNA is TGTGCCAGCGTCCAAAACACTGAAGCTTTCTTT.

The CDR3 loop is CASSPGPGGEKLFF. The CDR3 DNA is TGTGCCAGCAGCCCGGGTCCCGGCGGAGAAAAACTGTTTTTT. V is TRBV7-9 and J is TRBJ1-4, with D unclear. V dropped 5 bases and J dropped 8 bases, with 15 bases sitting between them. Looked up from germline, CDR1 is SEHNR and CDR2 is FQNEAQ (reference sequence). The CDR3 has 14 residues.

This clone was seen only once. The chain employs TRBV9 and TRBJ2-2, with TRBD1 matching over 7 bases. This CDR3 region has 17 residues. Germline assignment: CDR1 SGDLS and CDR2 YYNGEE. The ends lost 0 bases at V and 2 bases at J; junction bases unmatched: 7. The CDR3 reads CASSVARDSRNTGELFF. The CDR3 nucleotides are TGTGCCAGCAGCGTAGCTCGGGACAGTCGTAACACCGGGGAGCTGTTTTTT. Full variable domain (rest looked up from reference TRBV9 and TRBJ2-2): DSGVTQTPKHLITATGQRVTLRCSPRSGDLSVYWYQQSLDQGLQFLIQYYNGEERAKGNILERFSAQQFPDLHSELNLSSLELGDSALYFCASSVARDSRNTGELFFGEGSRLTVL.

This sequence joins TRBV28 and TRBJ2-1, with 12 bases fitting TRBD2. V shed 5 bases, J shed 7 bases, and the junction held 6 bases outside the gene matches. This CDR3 has 15 residues. Germline CDR1 is MDHEN and CDR2 is SYDVKM. The CDR3 nucleotides read TGTGCCAGCAGTCCAGGACTAGCGGGAATTAATGAGCAGTTCTTC. Its translation: CASSPGLAGINEQFF.

The rearrangement joins TRBV25-1 to TRBJ2-5, with D possibly matching TRBD1 (6 bases). The length of the CDR3 is 15 residues. Germline CDR1 is MGHDK and CDR2 is SYGVNS. Trimming removed 5 bases at V and 2 bases at J, with 15 bases between. CDR3: CASSQMDRAQETQYF. In DNA form, the CDR3 reads TGTGCCAGCAGTCAGATGGACAGAGCTCAAGAGACCCAGTACTTC.

J is TRBJ1-5 and V is TRBV7-2, with D maybe TRBD1 (6 bases). CDR1 SGHTA and CDR2 FQGNSA come from the germline V gene. Trimming took off 4 bases at V and 2 bases at J, with 12 bases between the two ends. CDR3 length: 15 residues. The CDR3: CASSSQGFRNQPQHF. The DNA for the CDR3 is TGTGCCAGCAGCTCGCAGGGGTTTCGCAATCAGCCCCAGCATTTT.

This clone has only one observation. The chain recombines TRBV24-1 with TRBJ2-3; 13 bases are a match to TRBD2. The germline V gene encodes CDR1 KGHDR and CDR2 SFDVKD. With 6 bases clipped from V and 4 bases from J, the junction kept 6 bases outside the gene matches. CDR3 length: 16 residues. DNA for the CDR3: TGTGCCACCAGTCGCACTAGCGGGAGGGCAGCAGATACGCAGTATTTT. Its protein is CATSRTSGRAADTQYF.

V and J are TRBV28 and TRBJ1-5; possible D gene TRBD1, 5 bases. Germline CDR1 MDHEN, CDR2 SYDVKM. The CDR3 sequence is 16 residues long. V lost 7 bases and J 3 bases, leaving 19 bases between the germline ends. The CDR3: CASIRRGFGYNQPQHF. The CDR3 bases are TGTGCCAGCATTAGGCGGGGGTTTGGGTACAATCAGCCCCAGCATTTT.

The rearrangement links TRBV19 to TRBJ2-1; 8 bases fit TRBD2. CDR3 length: 13 residues. The ends lost 5 bases at V and 10 bases at J; junction bases unmatched: 7. The germline CDR1 and CDR2 sequences are LNHDA and SQIVND (reference sequence). CDR3 loop: CASSGTRQGEQFF. The CDR3 DNA is TGTGCCAGTAGTGGGACTAGGCAGGGCGAGCAGTTCTTC.

There are a few counts of this clone. V gene TRBV10-3 combines with J gene TRBJ1-2, with TRBD1 as a possible D gene (5 bases). CDR1 is ENHRY and CDR2 is SYGVKD in the germline V gene. The V and J ends lost 11 bases and 6 bases respectively, with 22 bases between them. The CDR3 sequence is 14 residues long. The CDR3 DNA follows: TGTGCCGTCCTTCGGGACCTCGGGGGGGATGGCTACACCTTC. Amino acid sequence: CAVLRDLGGDGYTF.

The chain employs TRBV9 and TRBJ2-5; a possible D gene is TRBD1 (6 bases). The germline CDR1 and CDR2 sequences are SGDLS and YYNGEE. The CDR3 length is 16 residues. V lost 6 bases to trimming and J lost 2 bases, with 20 bases between them. The CDR3 region is CASKWVVTRGQETQYF. The CDR3 DNA follows: TGTGCCAGCAAGTGGGTAGTGACAAGGGGGCAAGAGACCCAGTACTTC. The full variable domain, in which reference TRBV9 and TRBJ2-5 provide the parts outside the CDR3, is DSGVTQTPKHLITATGQRVTLRCSPRSGDLSVYWYQQSLDQGLQFLIQYYNGEERAKGNILERFSAQQFPDLHSELNLSSLELGDSALYFCASKWVVTRGQETQYFGPGTRLLVL.

This sequence joins TRBV28 and TRBJ2-3, with 7 bases fitting TRBD1. The V segment lost 4 bases and the J segment 5 bases; nucleotides outside the gene matches: 3. This CDR3 is 13 amino acids long. From germline, CDR1 is MDHEN and CDR2 SYDVKM. The CDR3 here is CASSSWDRDTQYF. CDR3 nucleotides: TGTGCCAGCAGTTCCTGGGACAGAGATACGCAGTATTTT. Full variable domain (remainder filled in from reference TRBV28 and TRBJ2-3): DVKVTQSSRYLVKRTGEKVFLECVQDMDHENMFWYRQDPGLGLRLIYFSYDVKMKEKGDIPEGYSVSREKKERFSLILESASTNQTSMYLCASSSWDRDTQYFGPGTRLTVL.